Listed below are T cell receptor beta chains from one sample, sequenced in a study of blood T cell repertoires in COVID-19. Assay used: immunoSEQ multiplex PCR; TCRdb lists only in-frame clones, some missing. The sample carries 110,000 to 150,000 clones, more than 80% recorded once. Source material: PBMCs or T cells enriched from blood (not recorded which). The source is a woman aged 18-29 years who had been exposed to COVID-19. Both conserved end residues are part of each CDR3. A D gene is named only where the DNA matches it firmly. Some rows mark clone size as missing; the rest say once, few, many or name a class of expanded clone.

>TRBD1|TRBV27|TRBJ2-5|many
TGTGCCAGCAGTGCTAGGACAGGGGCCGGGGAGACCCAGTACTTC
CASSARTGAGETQYF
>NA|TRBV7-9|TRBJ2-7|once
TGTGCCAGCAGCTTAGGGTTTCAGGGTTCCTACGAGCAGTACTTC
CASSLGFQGSYEQYF
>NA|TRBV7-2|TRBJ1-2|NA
TGTGCCAGCAGCTCCTGGACGGGAGACTATGGCTACACCTTC
CASSSWTGDYGYTF
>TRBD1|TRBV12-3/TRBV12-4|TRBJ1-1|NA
TGTGCCAGCAGTCCAGGGGGAACTGAAGCTTTCTTT
CASSPGGTEAFF
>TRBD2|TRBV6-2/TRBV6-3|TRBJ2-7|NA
TGTGCCAGCAGTTACACCGCTAGCGGGAGCCTTAACTACGAGCAGTACTTC
CASSYTASGSLNYEQYF
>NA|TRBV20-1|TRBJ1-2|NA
TGCAGTGGCCGCGGTGTATATGGCTACACCTTC
CSGRGVYGYTF
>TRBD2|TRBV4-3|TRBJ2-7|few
TGCGCCAGCAGCCAAGATACACTAGCGGAGGCTGGCGAGCAGTACTTC
CASSQDTLAEAGEQYF
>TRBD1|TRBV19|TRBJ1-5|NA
TGTGCCAGTACCTCCAGCCAGGGGGCAGGGAATCAGCCCCAGCATTTT
CASTSSQGAGNQPQHF
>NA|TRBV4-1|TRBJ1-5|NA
TGCGCCAGCAGCGGCGTTAAGGAGGAGGGAAATAGCAATCAGCCCCAGCATTTT
CASSGVKEEGNSNQPQHF
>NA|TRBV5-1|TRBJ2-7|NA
TGCGCCAGCAGCCACCGGGAGAGCTCCTACGAGCAGTACTTC
CASSHRESSYEQYF
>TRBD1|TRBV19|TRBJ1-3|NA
TGTGCCAGCGGGACAGGGGGCTTCTCTGGAAACACCATATATTTT
CASGTGGFSGNTIYF
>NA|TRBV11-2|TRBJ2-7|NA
TGTGCCAGCAGCTTAGGAGGGAACTCCTACGAGCAGTACTTC
CASSLGGNSYEQYF
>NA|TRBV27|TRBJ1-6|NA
TGTGCCAGCAGTTATACAGGACAGATGGGCTCACCCCTCCACTTT
CASSYTGQMGSPLHF
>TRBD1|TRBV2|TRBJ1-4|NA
TGTGCCAGCAGTGAACCACAGGGGGCCAAACTGTTTTTT
CASSEPQGAKLFF
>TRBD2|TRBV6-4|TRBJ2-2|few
TGTGCCAGCAGCTCACTAGCGGGAGGGGAGCTGTTTTTT
CASSSLAGGELFF